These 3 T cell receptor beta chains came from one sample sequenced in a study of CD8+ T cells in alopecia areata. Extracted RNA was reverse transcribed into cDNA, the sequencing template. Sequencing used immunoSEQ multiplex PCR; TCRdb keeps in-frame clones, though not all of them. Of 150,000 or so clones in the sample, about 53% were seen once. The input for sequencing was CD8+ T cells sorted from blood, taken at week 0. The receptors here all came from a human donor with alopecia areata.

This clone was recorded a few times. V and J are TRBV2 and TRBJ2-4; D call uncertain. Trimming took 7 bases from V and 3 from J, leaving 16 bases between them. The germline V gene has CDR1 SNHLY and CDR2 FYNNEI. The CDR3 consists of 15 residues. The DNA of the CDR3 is TGTGCCAGCACCCCCGGGCGGTATGGCAAAAACATTCAGTACTTC. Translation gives CASTPGRYGKNIQYF. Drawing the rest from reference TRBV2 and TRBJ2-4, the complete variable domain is EPEVTQTPSHQVTQMGQEVILRCVPISNHLYFYWYRQILGQKVEFLVSFYNNEISEKSEIFDDQFSVERPDGSNFTLKIRSTKLEDSAMYFCASTPGRYGKNIQYFGAGTRLSVL.

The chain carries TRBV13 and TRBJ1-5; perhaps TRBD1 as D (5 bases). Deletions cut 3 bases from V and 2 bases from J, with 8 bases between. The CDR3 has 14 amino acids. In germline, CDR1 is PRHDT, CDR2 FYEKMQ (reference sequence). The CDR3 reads CASSLGQGNQPQHF. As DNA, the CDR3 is TGTGCCAGCAGCTTGGGGCAGGGCAATCAGCCCCAGCATTTT.

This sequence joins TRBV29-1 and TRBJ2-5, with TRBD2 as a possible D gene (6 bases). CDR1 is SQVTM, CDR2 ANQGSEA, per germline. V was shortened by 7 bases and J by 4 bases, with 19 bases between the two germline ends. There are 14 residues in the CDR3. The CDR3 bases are TGCAGCGCAGAAGTGGGGGGTTGGGGAGAGACCCAGTACTTC. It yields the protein CSAEVGGWGETQYF.